The T cell receptor beta chain described here comes from a study of regulatory and conventional T cells in RAG deficiency. Points from the study as a whole: Omenn patients showed >80% Treg-Tconv overlap and shorter CDR3 lengths. Shannon entropy fell and Simpson indices rose in RAG-deficient patients. Omenn syndrome and CID/AS patients had around 100-fold fewer unique Treg TCR beta sequences, versus roughly 10-fold elsewhere.

CDR3 size: 16 residues. Trimming stripped 4 bases from V and 4 bases from J, with 20 bases between. Germline-derived CDR1 and CDR2 are SGDLS and YYNGEE. As for this clone: What it binds is not known.

Sequenced by immunoSEQ multiplex PCR; TCRdb stores in-frame clones only, minus some. The sample lists more than 30,000 clones, about nine tenths seen once, with 5.4% in the top ten. The sample also formed part of further work on regulatory T cells. That report adds: Primers: 52 TRBV forward and 13 TRBJ reverse. Patient repertoires had restricted TRB V-J pairs and skewed V and J usage, most in Tregs.

This sequence joins TRBV9 and TRBJ1-1; D gene ambiguous. Sequenced sample: CD8+ T cells sorted from blood. This TCR was sampled from a human donor in good health. DNA for the CDR3: TGTGCCAGCAGCTTAGGGTCCGGCACCCGAGGCACTGAAGCTTTCTTT. This gives the protein CASSLGSGTRGTEAFF.